The source of this T cell receptor (beta chain) is a study of T cell repertoires in cytomegalovirus infection (dated by TCRdb to about 2019). With regard to the full study: The HLA type of each donor mattered for the analysis, because public TCR beta signatures pointed to carriage of CMV infection along with the matching HLA type. Study-wide conclusions, independent of this receptor: The ex vivo response was dominated by HLA-C-restricted CMV-specific TCR beta clonotypes, which also provided the single most frequent clonotype in two of eight donors. Cumulative frequency of public TCR beta family members discriminated carriers of CMV infection plus the relevant HLA type in this cohort and an independent approximately 360-donor cohort.

In this sample, this clonotype turned up many times. Its antigen target is currently unknown. No base quality values were provided; no much bigger clone lies one nucleotide off. V trim: 4 bases; J trim: 2 bases; unmatched bases: 3. The CDR3 spans 15 residues, from the cysteine through the phenylalanine. The CDR3 DNA has 45 bases and is translated from base 1. CDR1 SGHTA and CDR2 FQGNSA were looked up in the germline V gene. Data came from an Illumina HiSeq 1500. TCRdb trimmed the raw reads at Q25, called clones with MiXCR and kept productive beta chains. One record per CDR3 amino acid sequence lists the most common genes and DNA. Recorded for this sample are about 140,000 distinct CDR3 sequences; 6.5% of them occurred a single time. The top ten clones comprise about a sixth of the sample.

Here the chain combines TRBV7-2 and TRBJ2-1; 9 central bases correspond to TRBD1. Sequencing was performed on PBMCs. The receptor was derived from a human donor in good health (CMV status not recorded). Some clones in this sample may be carry-over from other donors' samples. Here the CDR3 is given as CASSSRTGAYNEQFF. The DNA is TGTGCCAGCAGCTCGAGGACAGGGGCCTACAATGAGCAGTTCTTC. With the rest looked up from the reference TRBV7-2 and TRBJ2-1 genes rather than sequenced, the full variable domain is GAGVSQSPSNKVTEKGKDVELRCDPISGHTALYWYRQSLGQGLEFLIYFQGNSAPDKSGLPSDRFSAERTGGSVSTLTIQRTQQEDSAVYLCASSSRTGAYNEQFFGPGTRLTVL.